The 25 T cell receptor beta chains below all came from one sample that was sequenced in a study. From the 5' RACE reads, TCRdb called clonotypes with MiXCR, one entry per CDR3 protein. Of approximately 12,000 distinct CDR3 sequences listed, 40% to 55% are singletons. What was sequenced was tumor-infiltrating naive CD4+ T cells sorted from the breast tumor. Sample subset: naive CD4+ T cells, CD4+CD45RA+CD25-. The receptors shown here come from a female donor with breast cancer.

J is TRBJ1-1 and V is TRBV18; possibly TRBD1 for D (5 bases). The CDR3 loop spans 15 amino acids. Germline V gene sequence: CDR1 KGHSH, CDR2 LQKENI. Trimming pared 2 bases from V and 4 bases from J, leaving 14 bases between. In nucleotides, the CDR3 is TGTGCCAGCTCACCAAATCGACAGACGAGCACTGAAGCTTTCTTT. Protein: CASSPNRQTSTEAFF.

The chain has TRBV6-2 or TRBV6-3 and TRBJ1-2; a possible D gene is TRBD1 (6 bases). From germline, CDR1 is MNHEY and CDR2 SVGEGT. There are 13 residues in the CDR3. V was shortened by 7 bases and J by 4 bases, with 13 bases between the two germline ends. The CDR3 DNA reads as TGTGCCAGCAACACAGGGATCATCTATGGCTACACCTTC. Protein product: CASNTGIIYGYTF.

The rearrangement uses TRBV7-2 and TRBJ2-3; D gene uncertain. The CDR3 is made up of 13 amino acids. Germline V CDR1 and CDR2: SGHTA, FQGNSA. V lost 1 base, J lost 6 bases, and 8 bases lay in between. CDR3 sequence: CASSLERRDTQYF. For the CDR3, the DNA is TGTGCCAGCAGCTTAGAGCGCCGGGATACGCAGTATTTT.

The V and J genes are TRBV20-1 and TRBJ2-5; 8 bases are a match to TRBD1. The CDR3 sequence is 14 residues long. Trimming took 6 bases from V and 0 from J; bases not matched to a gene: 6. Germline V gene data show CDR1 as DFQATT and CDR2 as SNEGSKA (reference sequence). CDR3 in amino acids: CSAFQGANQETQYF. The CDR3 DNA follows: TGCAGTGCCTTCCAGGGGGCCAACCAAGAGACCCAGTACTTC.

This chain joins TRBV4-2 and TRBJ2-1, with TRBD2 as a possible D gene (6 bases). The J call may be in error: the DNA end matches TRBJ2-7 better. This CDR3 comprises 15 residues. Germline-derived CDR1 and CDR2 are LGHNA and YNFKEQ. The CDR3 here is CASSTSGTPGNEQYF. CDR3 bases: TGTGCCAGCAGCACATCCGGGACTCCGGGGAATGAGCAGTACTTC.

The CDR3 protein is CASSVRSWAGQGKGNQPQHF. The CDR3 DNA reads TGTGCCAGCAGTGTCCGCTCCTGGGCCGGACAGGGAAAGGGCAATCAGCCCCAGCATTTT. The chain combines TRBV12-3 or TRBV12-4 with TRBJ1-5; 8 bases are shared with TRBD1. V was pared by 5 bases and J by 2 bases, with 20 bases of the junction left unmatched. This CDR3 region has 20 residues.

The CDR3 sequence: CSVRAGNYGYTF. In nucleotides, the CDR3 is TGCAGTGTAAGGGCCGGGAACTATGGCTACACCTTC. J is TRBJ1-2 and V is TRBV20-1; D unclear. Germline V gene lookup returns CDR1 DFQATT and CDR2 SNEGSKA (reference sequence). The CDR3 sequence is 12 residues long. V lost 7 bases to trimming and J lost 2 bases, with 11 bases between them.

This clonotype turned up a few times. The chain combines TRBV4-3 with TRBJ2-3; D call uncertain. CDR1 and CDR2 from the germline V gene are LGHNA and YSLEER. The V end lost 0 bases, the J end lost 0 bases, and 7 bases lay between the germline ends. This CDR3 comprises 15 residues. For the CDR3, the DNA is TGCGCCAGCAGCCAAGAAGCTAGTAGCACAGATACGCAGTATTTT. Its protein is CASSQEASSTDTQYF.

The V gene is TRBV6-2 or TRBV6-3, the J gene TRBJ2-1; TRBD2 agrees at 11 bases. CDR3 length: 16 amino acids. The germline CDR1 and CDR2 sequences are MNHEY and SVGEGT. After removal of 6 bases from V and 2 bases from J, the junction contained 6 bases not matched to a gene. In DNA, the CDR3 is TGTGCCAGCAGAGCACTAGCGGGAGAAGCCTACAATGAGCAGTTCTTC. Amino acid sequence: CASRALAGEAYNEQFF.

The V call is TRBV28, the J call TRBJ2-7, with a weak D call TRBD2 (5 bases). Germline CDR1 is MDHEN and CDR2 is SYDVKM. This CDR3 has 15 residues. Trimming took off 4 bases at V and 0 bases at J, with 13 bases between the two ends. As DNA, the CDR3 is TGTGCCAGCAGTTCCCCATTCGGGGTCTCCTACGAGCAGTACTTC. Translated, it gives CASSSPFGVSYEQYF.

The V gene is TRBV18, the J gene TRBJ1-4; a weak D match, TRBD1 (5 bases). The germline CDR1 and CDR2 sequences are KGHSH and LQKENI. The CDR3 spans 16 residues. Trimming removed 4 bases from V and 5 bases from J, with 17 bases in between. The CDR3 reads CASSLRTSPENEKLFF. The CDR3 DNA reads TGTGCCAGCTCACTAAGGACAAGCCCAGAAAATGAAAAACTGTTTTTT.

The chain joins TRBV28 to TRBJ2-1; TRBD2 is a possible D gene (5 bases). Trimming shortened V by 7 bases and J by 0 bases, and 13 bases separated the two germline ends. CDR3 length: 15 amino acids. Germline V lookup: CDR1 MDHEN, CDR2 SYDVKM. CDR3 nucleotides: TGTGCCAGCAACGAACTAGGGAGCTCCTACAATGAGCAGTTCTTC. Its translation: CASNELGSSYNEQFF. Supplemented by reference TRBV28 and TRBJ2-1, the full variable domain reads DVKVTQSSRYLVKRTGEKVFLECVQDMDHENMFWYRQDPGLGLRLIYFSYDVKMKEKGDIPEGYSVSREKKERFSLILESASTNQTSMYLCASNELGSSYNEQFFGPGTRLTVL.

The gene calls are TRBV6-2 or TRBV6-3 and TRBJ2-2; 7 positions agree with TRBD2. Germline CDR1 and CDR2: MNHEY and SVGEGT. The J segment lost 3 bases and the V segment lost 5 bases, leaving 6 bases of the junction unmatched. The CDR3 totals 15 residues. As DNA, the CDR3 is TGTGCCAGCAGTGTCGAGGGAGGGGACACCGGGGAGCTGTTTTTT. Its translation is CASSVEGGDTGELFF.

The rearrangement joins TRBV12-3 or TRBV12-4 to TRBJ1-2, with D unclear. V was pared by 11 bases and J by 4 bases, with 11 bases between. This CDR3 is 11 amino acids long. In nucleotides, the CDR3 is TGTGCCTCGCGGCTGGGCTATGGCTACACCTTC. It yields the protein CASRLGYGYTF.

This clonotype was seen more than once but under ten times. The V call is TRBV20-1, the J call TRBJ1-2; D might be TRBD1 (5 bases). V shed 2 bases and J shed 4 bases, with 14 bases lying between them. The CDR3 is 14 amino acids. Germline values: CDR1 DFQATT, CDR2 SNEGSKA (reference sequence). The CDR3 sequence: CSARLGRNIYGYTF. DNA of the CDR3: TGCAGTGCTAGATTGGGACGGAACATCTATGGCTACACCTTC.

The chain links TRBV25-1 to TRBJ2-7; TRBD2 matches 7 bases. The germline CDR1 and CDR2 sequences are MGHDK and SYGVNS. Germline trimming cut 6 bases from V and 4 bases from J; bases unmatched to any gene: 9. This CDR3 comprises 14 residues. The CDR3 region has the DNA TGTGCCAGCAGCCCCGGGACTATGTATTACGAGCAGTACTTC. Translated, it gives CASSPGTMYYEQYF.

As regards this clonotype: Its ends do not fully match the called genes, so a read error is possible. The J gene is TRBJ2-6, the V gene TRBV20-1, with a tentative D call TRBD1 (6 bases). The CDR3 consists of 14 residues. CDR1 and CDR2 (germline): DFQATT, SNEGSKA (reference sequence). This CDR3 reads CSARDISGANVLTF. Written as DNA, the CDR3 is TGCAGTGCAAGGGACATCTCTGGGGCCAACGTTCTGACTTTC.

The genes are TRBV7-3 and TRBJ2-1, with a possible D match to TRBD1 (7 bases). The CDR3 runs to 16 residues. Trimming took 1 base from V and 3 from J, leaving 13 bases between them. Germline V gene sequence: CDR1 SGHTA, CDR2 FQGTGA. CDR3 nucleotide sequence: TGTGCCAGCAGCTTAAATTCAGGGGGGTTCTACAATGAGCAGTTCTTC. This encodes CASSLNSGGFYNEQFF.

Comment on this clonotype: It is likely a read error, because the conserved phenylalanine at the end of the CDR3 is missing. The chain combines TRBV12-3 or TRBV12-4 with TRBJ2-3; D unclear. V lost 6 bases and J 6 bases, leaving 7 bases between the germline ends. The CDR3 extends over 11 amino acids. CDR3 in DNA: TGTGCCAGCAGCAAATATGATACGCAGTATTCT. Encoded protein: CASSKYDTQYS.

This clonotype was counted a few times. The rearrangement joins TRBV7-9 to TRBJ2-1; 10 nucleotides line up with TRBD1. Germline V gene data show CDR1 as SEHNR and CDR2 as FQNEAQ (reference sequence). This CDR3 is built from 14 residues. Unmatched junction bases numbered 4, after V lost 7 bases and J lost 4 bases. The CDR3 region is CASMGTGDYNEQFF. The DNA of the CDR3 is TGTGCCAGCATGGGGACAGGGGATTACAATGAGCAGTTCTTC.

The J gene is TRBJ2-5, the V gene TRBV28; D is possibly TRBD2 (5 bases). Germline V gives CDR1 MDHEN, CDR2 SYDVKM. Trimming removed 3 bases from V and 6 bases from J, with 20 bases in between. The CDR3 is 16 residues long. CDR3 nucleotides: TGTGCCAGCAGTTTTATTGGGAGAGGATTCCGACAGACCCAGTACTTC. It is translated as CASSFIGRGFRQTQYF.

V is TRBV12-3 or TRBV12-4 and J is TRBJ2-2, with D perhaps assigned TRBD1 or TRBD2 (5 bases each). The CDR3 covers 15 residues. Trimming cost V 3 bases and J 1 base, with 9 bases left between them. CDR3 residues: CASSLGTVNTGELFF. As DNA, the CDR3 is TGTGCCAGCAGTTTGGGGACGGTGAACACCGGGGAGCTGTTTTTT.

The chain has TRBV4-2 and TRBJ1-2; 11 bases line up with TRBD1. Unmatched junction bases numbered 4, after V lost 3 bases and J lost 7 bases. The CDR3 is 14 amino acids. Germline CDR1 reads LGHNA; CDR2 reads YNFKEQ. The CDR3 DNA sequence: TGTGCCAGCAGCCAGGACAGGGGGCAAGGTGGCTACACCTTC. Translated, it gives CASSQDRGQGGYTF.

This clonotype came up a few times. The chain carries TRBV6-5 and TRBJ1-4, with a possible D match to TRBD1 (5 bases). Between the trimmed V and J ends, which lost 0 bases and 0 bases, there was a span of 14 bases. The CDR3 consists of 18 residues. The germline gives CDR1 MNHEY, CDR2 SVGAGI. CDR3 in amino acids: CASSYSLRGSATNEKLFF. In nucleotides, the CDR3 is TGTGCCAGCAGTTACTCGCTCCGGGGGAGTGCAACTAATGAAAAACTGTTTTTT.

V gene TRBV7-2 combines with J gene TRBJ2-1; D gene uncertain. V was shortened by 1 base and J by 7 bases, with 11 bases between the two germline ends. The V gene's germline CDR1 is SGHTA and CDR2 FQGNSA. The CDR3 runs to 14 residues. As DNA, the CDR3 is TGTGCCAGCAGCTTAGTCGCTCCAGAAAATGAGCAGTTCTTC. Its protein product is CASSLVAPENEQFF.